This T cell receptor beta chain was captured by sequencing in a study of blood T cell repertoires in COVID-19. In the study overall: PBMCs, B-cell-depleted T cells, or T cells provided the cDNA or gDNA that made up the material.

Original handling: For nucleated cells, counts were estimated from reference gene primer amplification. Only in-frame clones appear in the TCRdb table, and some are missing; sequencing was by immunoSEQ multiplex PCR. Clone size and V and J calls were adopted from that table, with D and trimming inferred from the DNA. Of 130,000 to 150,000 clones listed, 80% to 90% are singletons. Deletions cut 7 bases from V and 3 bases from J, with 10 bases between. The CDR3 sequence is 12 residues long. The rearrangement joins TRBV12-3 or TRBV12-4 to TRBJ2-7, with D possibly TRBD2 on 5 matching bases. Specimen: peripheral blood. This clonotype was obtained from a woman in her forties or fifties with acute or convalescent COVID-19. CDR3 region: CASNNGLYEQYF. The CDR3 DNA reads TGTGCCAGCAATAATGGACTCTACGAGCAGTACTTC.